The subject of this entry is one TCR beta chain. The antigen this receptor binds is unknown. Per-base quality was not reported, and no clone a single base away is much larger than it. This specimen comes from a study of technical replicates of blood from a few donors (dated by TCRdb to 2017 to 2019). The library was produced with the immunoSEQ multiplex PCR assay. The table was pulled from immuneACCESS by TCRdb, which kept in-frame rearrangements only. Such tables lose some clones; where checked, under half of the loss comes from unresolved V genes, and the rest has no known cause. Counted in this sample were under 100,000 clones; roughly 85% of them appeared once. About 5.1% of the sample rests with the top ten. From V the trimming removes 3 bases and from J it removes 7 bases, while the gene matches leave 7 bases of the junction unaccounted for. Including cysteine and phenylalanine, the CDR3 has 15 amino acids. Only CDR3 DNA remains: 45 bases, in frame from the first base. Taken from the germline V gene, the CDR1 and CDR2 loops are SGHRS and YFSETQ.

The origin of this receptor is a human donor in good health. Some clones in this sample may be carry-over from other donors' samples. This chain joins TRBV5-1 to TRBJ2-7, with 13 bases aligning to TRBD2. The sample taken for sequencing was PBMCs. Here is the DNA: TGCGCCAGCAGCTGGGGACTAGCGGGATCTCAGGAGCAGTACTTC. The encoded protein is CASSWGLAGSQEQYF.